The following is a T cell receptor beta chain sequence with its context. Data came from immunoSEQ multiplex PCR; TCRdb stores just in-frame clones and leaves some out. The sample lists over 100,000 clones, roughly 87% occurring once. The record originates from a study of T cell responses to AZD1222 COVID-19 vaccine. The CDR3 has 14 amino acids. Germline lookup yields CDR1 MNHEY and CDR2 SVGEGT. Trimming took 2 bases from V and 10 from J, leaving 12 bases between them. The TCR sequence derives from an adult who received the AZD1222 COVID-19 vaccine. The input for sequencing was peripheral blood, taken 28 days after the second AZD1222 dose. The chain has TRBV6-2 or TRBV6-3 and TRBJ1-6; D is ambiguous. The CDR3 sequence: CASSYPPGRSPLHF. CDR3 coding DNA: TGTGCCAGCAGTTACCCCCCCGGCCGGTCACCCCTCCACTTT.